This TCR beta chain stems from a study of blood T cell repertoires in COVID-19. This clone was observed a single time. The CDR3 length is 15 residues. V was clipped by 3 bases and J by 7 bases, with 16 bases between them. CDR1 SEHNR and CDR2 FQNEAQ come from the germline V gene (reference sequence). As processed by the authors: The authors estimated nucleated cell counts from reference gene primer amplification. Generated by immunoSEQ multiplex PCR, the TCRdb table keeps only in-frame clones and is missing some. That table gives V, J and clone size, and the DNA gave D and trimming. The data hold about 140,000 clones, with around four fifths observed a single time.

This sequence was found in a woman aged 40-49 years who had recovered from COVID-19. Specimen: PBMCs or T cells enriched from blood (not recorded which). The chain carries TRBV7-9 and TRBJ1-3, with D possibly TRBD1 on 5 matching bases. CDR3 protein: CASSLGGSWINTIYF. In nucleotides, the CDR3 is TGTGCCAGCAGCTTGGGGGGATCGTGGATTAACACCATATATTTT.